What follows is one T cell receptor (beta chain) and its context. The antigen remains undetermined. With a much larger clone just one base away, this may be a read error. This sample was included in a study of shared clonotypes between healthy human individuals. The overall study: Aged 18 to 49, the donors were a couple of women and a few men. Study observations and caveats: Only blood samples were collected, and tissue repertoires likely differ.

Measured with immunoSEQ multiplex PCR; TCRdb has only the in-frame clones, and not every one. The sample yields around 440,000 clones, 75% to 80% seen once. Recent vaccinations or acute infections were absent in the healthy HIV-negative adult donors. Sample: PBMCs. This receptor was taken from a woman aged 40 to 50 in good health. Some clones in this sample may be carry-over from other donors' samples.

The chain's CDR3 is CAGSLGVFYEQYF. For the CDR3, the DNA is TGTGCCGGCAGCTTAGGGGTTTTCTACGAGCAGTACTTC. This chain joins TRBV7-8 and TRBJ2-7; tentatively, D is TRBD1 (5 bases). Per the germline V gene, CDR1 is SGHVS and CDR2 is FQNEAQ. The CDR3 covers 13 residues.